This TCR beta chain appears in the sequencing data of a study of blood T cell repertoires in COVID-19. Profiled with immunoSEQ multiplex PCR; TCRdb holds only in-frame clones, not every one. The sample records about 200,000 clones, roughly nine tenths being singletons. The sequence derives from a woman between 50 and 59 years old with acute or convalescent COVID-19. Specimen: peripheral blood.

CDR3 sequence reads: CASSEEAGDHNEQFF. CDR3 nucleotides: TGTGCCAGCAGTGAAGAGGCGGGAGATCACAATGAGCAGTTCTTC. This rearrangement joins TRBV6-1 to TRBJ2-1; 7 nucleotides agree with TRBD2. Germline CDR1 reads MNHNS; CDR2 reads SASEGT. The CDR3 contains 15 residues. Trimming at V came to 1 base and at J to 5 bases, leaving 5 bases not matched to a gene.